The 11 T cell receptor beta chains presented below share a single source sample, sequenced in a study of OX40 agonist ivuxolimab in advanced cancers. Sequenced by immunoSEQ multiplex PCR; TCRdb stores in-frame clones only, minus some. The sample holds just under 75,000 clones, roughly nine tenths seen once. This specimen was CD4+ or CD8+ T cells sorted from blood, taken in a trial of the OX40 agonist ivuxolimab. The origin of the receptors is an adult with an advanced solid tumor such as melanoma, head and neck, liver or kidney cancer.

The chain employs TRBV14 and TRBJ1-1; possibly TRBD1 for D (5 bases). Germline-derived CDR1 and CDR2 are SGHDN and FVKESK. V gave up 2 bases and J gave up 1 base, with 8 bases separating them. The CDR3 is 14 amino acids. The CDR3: CASSQFQGNTEAFF. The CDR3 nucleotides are TGTGCCAGCAGCCAATTCCAGGGGAACACTGAAGCTTTCTTT.

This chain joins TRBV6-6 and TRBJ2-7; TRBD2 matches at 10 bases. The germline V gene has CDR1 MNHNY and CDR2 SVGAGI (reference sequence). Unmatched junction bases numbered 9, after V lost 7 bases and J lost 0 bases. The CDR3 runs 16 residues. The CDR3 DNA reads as TGTGCCAGCACCAAGGTAGCGGGAGGACCCTCCTACGAGCAGTACTTC. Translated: CASTKVAGGPSYEQYF.

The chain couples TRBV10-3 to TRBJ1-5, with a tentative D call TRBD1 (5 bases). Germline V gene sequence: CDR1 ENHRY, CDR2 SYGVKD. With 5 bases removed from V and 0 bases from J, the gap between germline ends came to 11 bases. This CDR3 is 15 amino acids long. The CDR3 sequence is CAISRDRDSNQPQHF. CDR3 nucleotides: TGTGCCATCAGTCGTGACAGAGATAGCAATCAGCCCCAGCATTTT.

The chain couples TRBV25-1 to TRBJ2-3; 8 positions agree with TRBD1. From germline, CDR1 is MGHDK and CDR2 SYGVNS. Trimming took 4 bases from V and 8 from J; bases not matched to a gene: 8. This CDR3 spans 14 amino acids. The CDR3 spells CASSGRTGLATQYF. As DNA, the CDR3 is TGTGCCAGCAGTGGAAGGACAGGGCTCGCTACGCAGTATTTT.

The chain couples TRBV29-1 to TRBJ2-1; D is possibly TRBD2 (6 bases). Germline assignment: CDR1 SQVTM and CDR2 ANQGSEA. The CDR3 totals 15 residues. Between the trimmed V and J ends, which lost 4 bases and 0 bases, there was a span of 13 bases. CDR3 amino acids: CSVVGGGTSYNEQFF. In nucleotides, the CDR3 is TGCAGCGTTGTTGGAGGCGGGACCTCCTACAATGAGCAGTTCTTC.

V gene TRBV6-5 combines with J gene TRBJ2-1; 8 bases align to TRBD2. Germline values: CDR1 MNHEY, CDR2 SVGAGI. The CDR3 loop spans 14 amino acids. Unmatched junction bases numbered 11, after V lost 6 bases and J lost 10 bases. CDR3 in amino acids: CASRSPGTRKEQFF. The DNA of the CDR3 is TGTGCCAGCAGGTCACCCGGGACTAGAAAAGAGCAGTTCTTC.

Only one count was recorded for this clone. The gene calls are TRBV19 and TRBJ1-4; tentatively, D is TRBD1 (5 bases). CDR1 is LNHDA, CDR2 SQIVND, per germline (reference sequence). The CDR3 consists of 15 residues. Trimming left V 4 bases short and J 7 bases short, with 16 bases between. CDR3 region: CASSNKGAIGEKLFF. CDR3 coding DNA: TGTGCCAGTAGTAACAAAGGGGCTATAGGTGAAAAACTGTTTTTT. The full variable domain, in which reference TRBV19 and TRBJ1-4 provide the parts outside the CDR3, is DGGITQSPKYLFRKEGQNVTLSCEQNLNHDAMYWYRQDPGQGLRLIYYSQIVNDFQKGDIAEGYSVSREKKESFPLTVTSAQKNPTAFYLCASSNKGAIGEKLFFGSGTQLSVL.

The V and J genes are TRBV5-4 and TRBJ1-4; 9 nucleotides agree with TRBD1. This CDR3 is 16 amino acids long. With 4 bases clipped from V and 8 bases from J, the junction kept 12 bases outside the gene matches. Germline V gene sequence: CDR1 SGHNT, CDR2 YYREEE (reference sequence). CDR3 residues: CASSPGTGSGKEKLFF. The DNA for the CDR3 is TGTGCCAGCAGCCCCGGGACAGGGTCGGGGAAGGAAAAACTGTTTTTT.

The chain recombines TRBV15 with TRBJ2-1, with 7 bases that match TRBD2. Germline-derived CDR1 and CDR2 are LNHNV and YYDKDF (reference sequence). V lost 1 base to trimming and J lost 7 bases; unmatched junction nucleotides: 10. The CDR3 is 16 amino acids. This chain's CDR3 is CATSRGEGVRGNEQFF. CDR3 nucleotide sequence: TGTGCCACCAGCAGAGGGGAGGGTGTGCGGGGTAATGAGCAGTTCTTC.

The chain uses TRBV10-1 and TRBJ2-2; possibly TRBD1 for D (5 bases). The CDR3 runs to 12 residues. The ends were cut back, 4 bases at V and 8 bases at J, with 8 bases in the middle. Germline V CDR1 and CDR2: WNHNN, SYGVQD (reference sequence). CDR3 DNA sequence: TGCGCCAGCAGTGGTGGGGCAGGGGAGCTGTTTTTT. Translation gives CASSGGAGELFF.

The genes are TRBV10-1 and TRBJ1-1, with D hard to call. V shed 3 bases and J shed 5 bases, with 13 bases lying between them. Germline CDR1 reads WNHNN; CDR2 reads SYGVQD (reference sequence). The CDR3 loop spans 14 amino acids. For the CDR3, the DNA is TGCGCCAGCAGTGAAAGGTCGGACCCAACTGAAGCTTTCTTT. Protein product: CASSERSDPTEAFF.